Listed here is a single T cell receptor beta chain. These data come from a study of graft-versus-host responses after intestinal transplantation. The overall study: Anti-thymocyte globulin was used for induction in all recipients, who then took tacrolimus and steroids for roughly 3 years.

The starting material, graft tissue, was processed to release intraepithelial and lamina propria lymphocytes. This table comes from immunoSEQ multiplex PCR, and its TCRdb copy is limited to in-frame clones, with some not included. Of 8,000 to 10,000 clones listed, around 88% are singletons. The CDR3 sequence is 16 residues long. V gave up 2 bases and J gave up 2 bases; unmatched junction bases: 9. Germline V gene sequence: CDR1 SGDLS, CDR2 YYNGEE. The TCR was taken from a human patient who received an intestinal transplant, so some T cells may come from the graft donor. Sequenced here: ileum tissue, sampled roughly 730 days after intestinal transplantation. The V call is TRBV9, the J call TRBJ1-1, with 7 positions matching TRBD1. CDR3 sequence (DNA): TGTGCCAGCAGCGTTGGATCAGGGGGTCTTAACACTGAAGCTTTCTTT. It encodes CASSVGSGGLNTEAFF. The entire variable domain, with the rest obtained from reference TRBV9 and TRBJ1-1, is as follows: DSGVTQTPKHLITATGQRVTLRCSPRSGDLSVYWYQQSLDQGLQFLIQYYNGEERAKGNILERFSAQQFPDLHSELNLSSLELGDSALYFCASSVGSGGLNTEAFFGQGTRLTVV.